This paragraph reports one T cell receptor beta chain. No antigen is known for it. The CDR3 runs to 15 residues. Trimming shortened V by 3 bases and J by 0 bases, and 11 bases separated the two germline ends. The germline V gene has CDR1 MDHEN and CDR2 SYDVKM. Assay used: immunoSEQ multiplex PCR; TCRdb lists only in-frame clones, some missing. The sample has 97,000 or so clones, roughly 96% seen once. Surgery without prior neoadjuvant therapy was the treatment of the selected pancreatic ductal adenocarcinoma patients. This sample is part of a study of T cells in pancreatic ductal adenocarcinoma. General observations from the study: The resected pancreatic cancer cohort was biased toward the minority with early-stage disease. Blood had more productive templates and about 8-fold more unique clonotypes than tumor. No significant tumor-blood clonality difference; means were about 0.11 and 0.078.

The clonotype was recovered from a human donor with pancreatic ductal adenocarcinoma. The specimen was PBMCs. This rearrangement joins TRBV28 to TRBJ2-5; the D gene is possibly TRBD1 (6 bases). This chain's CDR3 is CASSFYGQNQETQYF. As DNA, the CDR3 is TGTGCCAGCAGTTTCTATGGACAGAACCAAGAGACCCAGTACTTC.